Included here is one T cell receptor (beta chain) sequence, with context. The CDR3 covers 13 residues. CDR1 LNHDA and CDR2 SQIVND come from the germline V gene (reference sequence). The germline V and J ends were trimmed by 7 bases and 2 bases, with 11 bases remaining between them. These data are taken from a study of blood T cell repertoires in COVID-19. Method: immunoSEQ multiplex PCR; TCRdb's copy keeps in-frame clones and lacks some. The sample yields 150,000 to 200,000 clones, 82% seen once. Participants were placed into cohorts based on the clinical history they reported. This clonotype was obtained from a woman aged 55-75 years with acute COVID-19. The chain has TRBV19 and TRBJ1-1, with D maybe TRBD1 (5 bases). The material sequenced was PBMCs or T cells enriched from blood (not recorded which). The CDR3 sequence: CASTAGSNTEAFF. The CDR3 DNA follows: TGTGCCAGTACCGCAGGGTCCAACACTGAAGCTTTCTTT. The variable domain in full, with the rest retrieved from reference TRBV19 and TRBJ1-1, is DGGITQSPKYLFRKEGQNVTLSCEQNLNHDAMYWYRQDPGQGLRLIYYSQIVNDFQKGDIAEGYSVSREKKESFPLTVTSAQKNPTAFYLCASTAGSNTEAFFGQGTRLTVV.